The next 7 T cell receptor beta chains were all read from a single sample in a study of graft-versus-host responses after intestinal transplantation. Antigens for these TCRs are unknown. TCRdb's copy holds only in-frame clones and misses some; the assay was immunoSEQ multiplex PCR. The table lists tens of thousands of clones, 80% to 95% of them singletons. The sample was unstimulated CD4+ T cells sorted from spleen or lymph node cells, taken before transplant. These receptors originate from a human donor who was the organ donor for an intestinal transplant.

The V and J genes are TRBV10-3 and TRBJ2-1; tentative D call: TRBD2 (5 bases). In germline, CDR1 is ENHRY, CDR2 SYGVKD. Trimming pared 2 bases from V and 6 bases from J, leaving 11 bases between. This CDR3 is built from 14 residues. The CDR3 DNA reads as TGTGCCATCAGTGAGGTAGCGCGAGCCAATGAGCAGTTCTTC. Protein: CAISEVARANEQFF.

In DNA form, the CDR3 reads TGTGCCAGCAGTTTCAGGGCAGATACGCAGTATTTT. This translates into CASSFRADTQYF. The rearrangement uses TRBV28 and TRBJ2-3; D possibly corresponds to TRBD1 (5 bases). V gave up 3 bases and J gave up 4 bases, with 5 bases separating them. CDR1 and CDR2 from the germline V gene are MDHEN and SYDVKM. The CDR3 runs to 12 residues.

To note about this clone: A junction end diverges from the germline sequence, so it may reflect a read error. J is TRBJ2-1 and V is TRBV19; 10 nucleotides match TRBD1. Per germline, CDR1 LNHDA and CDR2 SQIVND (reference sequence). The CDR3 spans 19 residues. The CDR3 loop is CASSMGPWDRGFSYNERFF. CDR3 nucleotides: TGTGCCAGTAGTATGGGGCCCTGGGACAGGGGCTTCTCCTACAATGAGCGGTTCTTC.

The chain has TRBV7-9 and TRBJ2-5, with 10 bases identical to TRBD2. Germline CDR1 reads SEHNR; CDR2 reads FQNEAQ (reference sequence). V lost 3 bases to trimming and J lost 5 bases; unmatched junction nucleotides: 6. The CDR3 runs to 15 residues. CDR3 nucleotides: TGTGCCAGCAGCTTTCCCCTAGCGGGAGTGGAGACCCAGTACTTC. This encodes CASSFPLAGVETQYF.

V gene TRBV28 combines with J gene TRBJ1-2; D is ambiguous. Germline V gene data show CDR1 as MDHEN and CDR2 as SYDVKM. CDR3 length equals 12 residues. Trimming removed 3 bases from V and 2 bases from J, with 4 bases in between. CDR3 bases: TGTGCCAGCAGTTTGAGAAACTATGGCTACACCTTC. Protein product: CASSLRNYGYTF.

The CDR3 sequence is CASSSLAGLRTGELFF. The CDR3 DNA reads as TGTGCCAGCAGCTCCCTAGCGGGGCTTCGGACCGGGGAGCTGTTTTTT. The chain uses TRBV7-2 and TRBJ2-2, with TRBD2 identical over 9 bases. J was trimmed by 5 bases and V by 4 bases; bases with no gene match: 8. Germline-derived CDR1 and CDR2 are SGHTA and FQGNSA. This CDR3 spans 16 amino acids. Full variable domain (remainder filled in from reference TRBV7-2 and TRBJ2-2): GAGVSQSPSNKVTEKGKDVELRCDPISGHTALYWYRQSLGQGLEFLIYFQGNSAPDKSGLPSDRFSAERTGGSVSTLTIQRTQQEDSAVYLCASSSLAGLRTGELFFGEGSRLTVL.

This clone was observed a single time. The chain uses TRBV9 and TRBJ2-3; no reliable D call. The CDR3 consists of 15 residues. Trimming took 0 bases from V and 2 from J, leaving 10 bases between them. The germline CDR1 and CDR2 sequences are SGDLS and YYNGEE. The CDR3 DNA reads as TGTGCCAGCAGCGTAGGGATTCCCTCCACAGATACGCAGTATTTT. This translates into CASSVGIPSTDTQYF.